One sample yielded the 15 T cell receptor beta chains listed below, sequenced in a study of control samples from healthy donors and cancer patients. Only in-frame clones appear in the TCRdb table, and some are missing; sequencing was by immunoSEQ multiplex PCR. The repertoire has tens of thousands of clones, 94% of them found once; the top ten carry about 4%. The sequenced sample was blood. The receptor source for this set is a man aged 25 to 40 in good health.

This chain joins TRBV6-1 and TRBJ2-7, with 7 bases identical to TRBD2. This CDR3 has 18 residues. The trim removed 1 base at V and 0 bases at J, leaving 12 bases unmatched. CDR1 is MNHNS, CDR2 SASEGT, per germline. CDR3 DNA: TGTGCCAGCAGTGAAGGGAGACTAGCCGCTGACATCTCCTACGAGCAGTACTTC. It specifies CASSEGRLAADISYEQYF.

This clone was counted only a few times. This sequence joins TRBV5-1 and TRBJ1-5, with D unresolved. V was cut by 7 bases and J by 6 bases, with 14 bases left in between. The CDR3 length is 13 residues. Per germline, CDR1 SGHRS and CDR2 YFSETQ. The DNA of the CDR3 is TGCGCCAGCGGTCAGGTTGCAGGTCAGCCCCAGCATTTT. It specifies CASGQVAGQPQHF. Complete variable domain (other parts from reference TRBV5-1 and TRBJ1-5): KAGVTQTPRYLIKTRGQQVTLSCSPISGHRSVSWYQQTPGQGLQFLFEYFSETQRNKGNFPGRFSGRQFSNSRSEMNVSTLELGDSALYLCASGQVAGQPQHFGDGTRLSIL.

This chain uses TRBV27 with TRBJ1-1; no definite D call. This CDR3 contains 12 residues. The germline V gene has CDR1 MNHEY and CDR2 SMNVEV (reference sequence). The ends were cut back, 8 bases at V and 5 bases at J, with 12 bases in the middle. This CDR3 reads CASFRAGTEAFF. The DNA for the CDR3 is TGTGCCAGCTTCCGTGCGGGGACTGAAGCTTTCTTT.

The rearrangement joins TRBV27 to TRBJ2-1; 15 nucleotides agree with TRBD2. After removal of 4 bases from V and 7 bases from J, the junction contained 8 bases not matched to a gene. Germline assignment: CDR1 MNHEY and CDR2 SMNVEV (reference sequence). This CDR3 has 17 amino acids. The CDR3 nucleotides are TGTGCCAGCAGTTCAGGACTAGCGGGAGGGCCGACGAATGAGCAGTTCTTC. Protein sequence: CASSSGLAGGPTNEQFF.

This rearrangement joins TRBV2 to TRBJ1-3, with 8 nucleotides matching TRBD1. This CDR3 is 15 amino acids long. The junction had 6 bases not matched to a gene; V was cut back by 6 bases and J by 2 bases. The germline V gene has CDR1 SNHLY and CDR2 FYNNEI. CDR3 residues: CASRTGVGTGNTIYF. The CDR3 region has the DNA TGTGCCAGCAGGACAGGGGTCGGAACTGGAAACACCATATATTTT.

The gene calls are TRBV7-8 and TRBJ1-5, with D unresolved. The V end lost 1 base, the J end lost 0 bases, and 7 bases lay between the germline ends. The CDR3 extends over 15 amino acids. Germline values: CDR1 SGHVS, CDR2 FQNEAQ. CDR3 loop: CASSLVADSNQPQHF. DNA of the CDR3: TGTGCCAGCAGCTTAGTGGCAGATAGCAATCAGCCCCAGCATTTT.

CDR3 coding DNA: TGTGCCAGCAGCTTATCGGTAAGGGATGAGCAGTTCTTC. Translated: CASSLSVRDEQFF. The chain is built from TRBV7-2 and TRBJ2-1, with D hard to call. The germline CDR1 and CDR2 sequences are SGHTA and FQGNSA. The germline V and J ends were trimmed by 2 bases and 8 bases, with 10 bases remaining between them. The CDR3 has 13 amino acids.

The chain recombines TRBV6-5 with TRBJ1-5, with 8 bases fitting TRBD1. The CDR3 consists of 15 residues. V gave up 6 bases and J gave up 4 bases; unmatched junction bases: 8. Germline CDR1 MNHEY, CDR2 SVGAGI. In DNA form, the CDR3 reads TGTGCCAGCAGCCGAGAGGGACAGGAGAATCAGCCCCAGCATTTT. This codes for CASSREGQENQPQHF.

The V call is TRBV12-3 or TRBV12-4, the J call TRBJ2-7; D uncertain. CDR3 length equals 11 residues. The V gene lost 3 bases and the J gene lost 7 bases, with 7 bases spanning the gap. The CDR3 loop reads CASSFRFEQYF. In DNA form, the CDR3 reads TGTGCCAGCAGTTTTCGTTTTGAGCAGTACTTC.

The gene calls are TRBV4-2 and TRBJ1-5, with 7 bases lining up with TRBD1. CDR1 is LGHNA, CDR2 YNFKEQ, per germline. Trimming cost V 1 base and J 4 bases; bases outside gene matches: 4. The CDR3 covers 15 residues. The CDR3 loop is CASSQGDRANQPQHF. The CDR3 DNA follows: TGTGCCAGCAGCCAAGGGGACAGAGCTAATCAGCCCCAGCATTTT.

This rearrangement joins TRBV30 to TRBJ2-7, with D unresolved. Germline CDR1 GTSNPN, CDR2 SVGIG (reference sequence). The CDR3 is 14 amino acids. V gave up 0 bases and J gave up 9 bases, with 18 bases separating them. In DNA form, the CDR3 reads TGTGCCTGGAGTGTACCCCCAGGCCCTCAGGCGCAGTACTTC. Protein: CAWSVPPGPQAQYF.

The chain is built from TRBV14 and TRBJ2-1, with 8 bases aligning to TRBD1. Germline CDR1 SGHDN, CDR2 FVKESK. This CDR3 has 16 amino acids. The V and J ends lost 1 base and 5 bases, in that order; junction bases with no gene match: 7. The chain's CDR3 is CASSQAGTGVHNEQFF. The DNA of the CDR3 is TGTGCCAGCAGCCAAGCAGGGACAGGCGTCCACAATGAGCAGTTCTTC.

The J gene is TRBJ2-7, the V gene TRBV3-1 (or the pseudogene TRBV3-2); 7 bases align to TRBD1. The germline V gene encodes CDR1 LGHDT and CDR2 YNNKEL (reference sequence). The ends lost 4 bases at V and 1 base at J; junction bases unmatched: 7. The CDR3 has 15 residues. CDR3 residues: CASSPPGQLSYEQYF. As DNA, the CDR3 is TGTGCCAGCAGCCCACCGGGACAGCTTTCCTACGAGCAGTACTTC.

J is TRBJ1-1 and V is TRBV29-1; a weak D match, TRBD1 (5 bases). Germline-derived CDR1 and CDR2 are SQVTM and ANQGSEA. The ends were cut back, 1 base at V and 1 base at J, with 10 bases in the middle. CDR3 length: 14 residues. The CDR3 here is CSVEGRASNTEAFF. CDR3 nucleotide sequence: TGCAGCGTTGAAGGCAGGGCTTCGAACACTGAAGCTTTCTTT.

The genes are TRBV5-1 and TRBJ1-6, with no clear D. The CDR3 is 15 residues long. Looked up from germline, CDR1 is SGHRS and CDR2 is YFSETQ. V was cut by 4 bases and J by 1 base, with 9 bases left in between. The CDR3 sequence: CASSRDLSYNSPLHF. The CDR3 DNA follows: TGCGCCAGCAGCAGGGATCTTTCCTATAATTCACCCCTCCACTTT.